These T cell receptor beta chains were read from a single sample in a study of blood T cell repertoires in COVID-19. Profiling relied on immunoSEQ multiplex PCR, and the TCRdb table lists in-frame clones only, not all of them. This table holds 250,000 or so clones, about 87% found once. Input material: PBMCs or T cells enriched from blood (not recorded which). The source is a woman between 45 and 65 years old who had recovered from COVID-19. CDR3s include the opening cysteine and the closing phenylalanine or tryptophan. The order of the fields is D gene, CDR3 length, clone size, V gene, J gene, CDR3 protein, CDR3 DNA. The D gene is left open where the match is weak. The listing skips clone size in some rows; elsewhere it reads once, few, many or a size class.

D: TRBD1
length: 17
size: -
V: TRBV5-1
J: TRBJ2-7
CDR3: CASSLGGMMTGGYEQYF
DNA: TGCGCCAGCAGCTTGGGCGGCATGATGACAGGGGGGTACGAGCAGTACTTC

D: -
length: 13
size: -
V: TRBV6-2/TRBV6-3
J: TRBJ2-3
CDR3: CASSFAAKDTQYF
DNA: TGTGCCAGCAGTTTCGCAGCGAAGGATACGCAGTATTTT

D: -
length: 16
size: few
V: TRBV30
J: TRBJ1-1
CDR3: CAWRATGRTLNTEAFF
DNA: TGTGCCTGGAGAGCGACAGGCCGAACACTAAACACTGAAGCTTTCTTT

D: TRBD1
length: 16
size: few
V: TRBV9
J: TRBJ1-2
CDR3: CASSPNIDRGIYGYTF
DNA: TGTGCCAGCAGCCCGAATATTGACAGGGGCATCTATGGCTACACCTTC

D: -
length: 12
size: -
V: TRBV28
J: TRBJ1-1
CDR3: CASWSVNTEAFF
DNA: TGTGCCAGCTGGTCAGTGAACACTGAAGCTTTCTTT

D: -
length: 14
size: -
V: TRBV28
J: TRBJ1-2
CDR3: CASSVVTEGYGYTF
DNA: TGTGCCAGCAGTGTTGTAACCGAGGGCTATGGCTACACCTTC

D: -
length: 15
size: -
V: TRBV5-6
J: TRBJ2-3
CDR3: CASSLLRSSTDTQYF
DNA: TGTGCCAGCAGCTTGCTCCGGTCTAGCACAGATACGCAGTATTTT

D: -
length: 14
size: -
V: TRBV6-2/TRBV6-3
J: TRBJ2-7
CDR3: CASSYAGRTYEQYF
DNA: TGTGCCAGCAGTTACGCTGGCAGGACCTACGAGCAGTACTTC

D: TRBD1
length: 13
size: -
V: TRBV29-1
J: TRBJ1-6
CDR3: CSATTGTGSPLHF
DNA: TGCAGCGCAACGACAGGGACGGGATCACCCCTCCACTTT

D: TRBD2
length: 16
size: -
V: TRBV30
J: TRBJ2-3
CDR3: CACRPGTSGITDTQYF
DNA: TGTGCCTGCAGACCTGGGACTAGCGGGATCACAGATACGCAGTATTTT

D: -
length: 13
size: -
V: TRBV11-1
J: TRBJ2-7
CDR3: CASSTRGHYEQYF
DNA: TGTGCCAGCAGCACCAGGGGCCACTACGAGCAGTACTTC

D: -
length: 17
size: -
V: TRBV7-2
J: TRBJ2-7
CDR3: CASSLELISVYSYEQYF
DNA: TGTGCCAGCAGCTTAGAACTGATCAGCGTGTACTCCTACGAGCAGTACTTC

D: -
length: 12
size: -
V: TRBV7-8
J: TRBJ2-1
CDR3: CASSLPGQSPFF
DNA: TGTGCCAGCAGCCTCCCTGGGCAGAGTCCGTTCTTC

D: -
length: 14
size: -
V: TRBV5-1
J: TRBJ2-3
CDR3: CASSLRPLGDTQYF
DNA: TGCGCCAGCAGCTTACGTCCTTTAGGAGACACGCAGTATTTT

D: TRBD2
length: 15
size: few
V: TRBV5-1
J: TRBJ2-2
CDR3: CASSSGLVGTGELFF
DNA: TGCGCCAGCAGCTCCGGACTAGTCGGGACCGGGGAGCTGTTTTTT

D: -
length: 13
size: -
V: TRBV11-2
J: TRBJ2-7
CDR3: CASSLAQNYEQYF
DNA: TGTGCCAGCAGCTTAGCACAGAACTACGAGCAGTACTTC

D: -
length: 17
size: -
V: TRBV21-1
J: TRBJ2-1
CDR3: CASTKNHRDRVLSEQFF
DNA: TGTGCCAGCACCAAGAATCACCGGGACAGGGTTTTAAGTGAGCAGTTCTTC

D: -
length: 14
size: -
V: TRBV11-2
J: TRBJ1-1
CDR3: CASSFSVGSTEAFF
DNA: TGTGCCAGCAGTTTTTCGGTCGGGTCCACTGAAGCTTTCTTT

D: -
length: 14
size: -
V: TRBV28
J: TRBJ1-2
CDR3: CASSLPQRPNGYTF
DNA: TGTGCCAGCAGTTTACCCCAGCGCCCGAATGGCTACACCTTC

D: TRBD2
length: 16
size: -
V: TRBV3-1/TRBV3-2
J: TRBJ2-1
CDR3: CASSPSGLAGDNEQFF
DNA: TGTGCCAGCAGCCCTTCGGGACTAGCGGGAGACAATGAGCAGTTCTTC

D: TRBD2
length: 18
size: -
V: TRBV27
J: TRBJ2-7
CDR3: CASSPLGTSGSLPYEQYF
DNA: TGTGCCAGCAGTCCTCTCGGGACTAGCGGGAGCCTCCCCTACGAGCAGTACTTC

D: TRBD2
length: 15
size: -
V: TRBV7-2
J: TRBJ2-7
CDR3: CASSNSGGSSYEQYF
DNA: TGTGCCAGCAGCAATAGCGGGGGGAGCTCCTACGAGCAGTACTTC

D: TRBD1
length: 14
size: once
V: TRBV28
J: TRBJ2-2
CDR3: CASRLDRGTGELFF
DNA: TGTGCCAGCAGACTGGACAGGGGCACCGGGGAGCTGTTTTTT

D: TRBD2
length: 16
size: -
V: TRBV19
J: TRBJ2-7
CDR3: CASSTGTSGSWDEQYF
DNA: TGTGCCAGTAGTACCGGGACTAGCGGGAGTTGGGACGAGCAGTACTTC

D: -
length: 15
size: -
V: TRBV7-2
J: TRBJ1-1
CDR3: CASSLVVAAGTEAFF
DNA: TGTGCCAGCAGCTTAGTCGTTGCGGCGGGCACTGAAGCTTTCTTT

D: TRBD2
length: 15
size: -
V: TRBV5-1
J: TRBJ2-5
CDR3: CASSWTSMGGETQYF
DNA: TGCGCCAGCAGCTGGACTAGTATGGGCGGAGAGACCCAGTACTTC

D: -
length: 13
size: -
V: TRBV7-9
J: TRBJ2-2
CDR3: CASSSLYNGELFF
DNA: TGTGCCAGCAGCTCGCTCTATAACGGGGAGCTGTTTTTT

D: TRBD2
length: 13
size: -
V: TRBV30
J: TRBJ2-3
CDR3: CAWRLAVTDTQYF
DNA: TGTGCCTGGAGACTAGCGGTGACGGATACGCAGTATTTT

D: -
length: 13
size: -
V: TRBV29-1
J: TRBJ1-2
CDR3: CSVVGGYNYGYTF
DNA: TGCAGCGTTGTCGGCGGATATAACTATGGCTACACCTTC

D: -
length: 14
size: -
V: TRBV4-1
J: TRBJ2-3
CDR3: CASSGTFNTDTQYF
DNA: TGCGCCAGCAGTGGGACTTTCAACACAGATACGCAGTATTTT

D: TRBD1
length: 16
size: -
V: TRBV14
J: TRBJ2-5
CDR3: CASSQNSGGIGETQYF
DNA: TGTGCCAGCAGCCAAAACTCAGGGGGCATCGGCGAGACCCAGTACTTC

D: TRBD1
length: 15
size: few
V: TRBV7-2
J: TRBJ1-5
CDR3: CASSLNRGPVQPQHF
DNA: TGTGCCAGCAGCTTAAACAGGGGGCCGGTTCAGCCCCAGCATTTT

D: TRBD2
length: 15
size: -
V: TRBV6-5
J: TRBJ2-1
CDR3: CASRIGLAGYNEQFF
DNA: TGTGCCAGCCGAATTGGACTAGCGGGTTACAATGAGCAGTTCTTC

D: -
length: 15
size: -
V: TRBV27
J: TRBJ1-1
CDR3: CASSFYQGSNTEAFF
DNA: TGTGCCAGCAGTTTCTATCAGGGATCGAACACTGAAGCTTTCTTT

D: TRBD1
length: 15
size: few
V: TRBV27
J: TRBJ1-2
CDR3: CASHSGTGFGYGYTF
DNA: TGTGCCAGCCATTCCGGGACAGGGTTTGGATATGGCTACACCTTC

D: -
length: 14
size: -
V: TRBV28
J: TRBJ2-1
CDR3: CASSPSGNYNEQFF
DNA: TGTGCCAGCAGTCCATCAGGGAACTACAATGAGCAGTTCTTC

D: TRBD2
length: 17
size: -
V: TRBV20-1
J: TRBJ2-1
CDR3: CSASSGGAQSSYNEQFF
DNA: TGCAGTGCTAGTTCGGGAGGGGCGCAGAGCTCCTACAATGAGCAGTTCTTC

D: -
length: 14
size: once
V: TRBV2
J: TRBJ1-2
CDR3: CASSDSGAVFGYTF
DNA: TGTGCCAGCAGTGATTCAGGGGCCGTTTTTGGCTACACCTTC

D: TRBD2
length: 17
size: -
V: TRBV5-6
J: TRBJ2-1
CDR3: CASSFLGSGRSYNEQFF
DNA: TGTGCCAGCAGCTTTTTGGGAAGCGGGAGATCCTACAATGAGCAGTTCTTC

D: TRBD1
length: 16
size: -
V: TRBV10-2
J: TRBJ1-6
CDR3: CASRDTGQLDNSPLHF
DNA: TGCGCCAGCAGGGATACGGGACAGCTTGATAATTCACCCCTCCACTTT